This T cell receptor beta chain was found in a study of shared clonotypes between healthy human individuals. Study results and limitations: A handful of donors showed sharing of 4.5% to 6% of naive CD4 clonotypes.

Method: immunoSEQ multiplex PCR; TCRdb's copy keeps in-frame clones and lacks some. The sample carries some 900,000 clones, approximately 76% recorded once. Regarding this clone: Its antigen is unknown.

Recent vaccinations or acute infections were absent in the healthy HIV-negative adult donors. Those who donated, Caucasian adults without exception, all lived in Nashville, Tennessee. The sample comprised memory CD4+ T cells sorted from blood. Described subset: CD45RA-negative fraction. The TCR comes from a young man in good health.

The CDR3 region has the DNA TGTGCCATCAACCGACAGGGATCGGACTATGGCTACACCTTC. This translates into CAINRQGSDYGYTF. The V call is TRBV10-3, the J call TRBJ1-2; 7 bases line up with TRBD1. This CDR3 has 14 amino acids. Germline V gene data show CDR1 as ENHRY and CDR2 as SYGVKD. Trimming took 7 bases from V and 3 from J; bases not matched to a gene: 8.